A single sample is the source of the 20 T cell receptor beta chains below, sequenced in a study of spatial heterogeneity in lung cancer (dated by TCRdb to between 2018 and 2021). The library was obtained by 5' RACE. TCRdb records NextSeq 500 as the sequencer. Using fastp at Q25 and MiXCR, TCRdb reprocessed the public reads and kept productive beta chains. Rows with one shared CDR3 protein collapse into an entry with the most common genes and DNA. In this sample the table shows about 38,000 distinct CDR3 sequences, 6.5% to 9.5% of which occur a single time. Of the sample, around 30% falls within the top ten clones. The time point label, as the study defines it: sample taken at primary tumor resection. Whole RNA extracted from tumor and nontumor lung tissue, or from cryopreserved PBMC samples, was used for TCR sequencing without cell sorting. Material: PBMCs, obtained at surgery. The receptors shown here come from a male donor with early-stage non-small cell lung cancer.

This clonotype was counted ten times or more. V gene TRBV4-2 combines with J gene TRBJ2-1; 10 bases map to TRBD2. Germline V lookup: CDR1 LGHNA, CDR2 YNFKEQ. The CDR3 totals 18 residues. V was clipped by 0 bases and J by 0 bases; unmatched bases: 5. The chain's CDR3 is CASSQDQASGSSYNEQFF. The CDR3 bases are TGTGCCAGCAGCCAAGATCAGGCTAGCGGGAGCTCCTACAATGAGCAGTTCTTC.

This clonotype was seen a handful of times. This rearrangement joins TRBV2 to TRBJ2-7; D is unclear. Trimming cost V 8 bases and J 2 bases, with 10 bases left between them. Germline V gene sequence: CDR1 SNHLY, CDR2 FYNNEI. This CDR3 contains 12 residues. CDR3 loop: CASETDAYEQYF. The CDR3 region has the DNA TGTGCCAGCGAGACTGACGCCTACGAGCAGTACTTC.

This clonotype was observed at least ten times. The chain carries TRBV20-1 and TRBJ1-1, with TRBD1 as a possible D gene (5 bases). CDR1 is DFQATT, CDR2 SNEGSKA, per germline (reference sequence). The CDR3 spans 10 residues. With 5 bases removed from V and 5 bases from J, the gap between germline ends came to 6 bases. DNA for the CDR3: TGCAGTGCTGGGACTACTGAAGCTTTCTTT. Amino acids: CSAGTTEAFF.

This clonotype was detected ten times or more. V gene TRBV24-1 combines with J gene TRBJ1-6, with TRBD1 identical over 9 bases. Germline CDR1 reads KGHDR; CDR2 reads SFDVKD. Trimming at V came to 12 bases and at J to 14 bases, leaving 22 bases not matched to a gene. This CDR3 is built from 16 residues. This CDR3 is CAPRDRVAEDGITLHF. The CDR3 region has the DNA TGTGCCCCTCGGGACAGGGTGGCAGAAGACGGGATCACCCTCCACTTT.

This clonotype was counted ten times or more. The chain links TRBV20-1 to TRBJ2-2, with D tentatively TRBD1 (5 bases). CDR3 length: 14 residues. CDR1 DFQATT and CDR2 SNEGSKA come from the germline V gene (reference sequence). Trimming took 2 bases from V and 0 from J, leaving 7 bases between them. CDR3 in DNA: TGCAGTGCTAGAAGGACAACGAACACCGGGGAGCTGTTTTTT. Protein sequence: CSARRTTNTGELFF.

The chain employs TRBV7-3 and TRBJ1-2; 7 nucleotides align to TRBD1. Germline CDR1 reads SGHTA; CDR2 reads FQGTGA. The CDR3 consists of 13 residues. Losses at the gene ends were 5 bases for V and 3 bases for J; bases not matched to a gene: 3. The CDR3 reads CASSAGQYYGYTF. DNA for the CDR3: TGTGCCAGCAGCGCGGGACAGTACTATGGCTACACCTTC.

This clonotype has at least ten counts. The chain's CDR3 is CASSPKRLLSDTQYF. CDR3 coding DNA: TGCGCCAGCAGCCCCAAACGACTCCTATCGGATACGCAGTATTTT. V usage is TRBV4-3 and J usage is TRBJ2-3; D gene ambiguous. The V gene's germline CDR1 is LGHNA and CDR2 YSLEER. The CDR3 length is 15 residues. V was cut by 4 bases and J by 6 bases, with 17 bases left in between.

This clonotype was observed many times. This chain links TRBV18 with TRBJ1-5, with D possibly being TRBD1 (5 bases). CDR3 length: 13 residues. V was pared by 2 bases and J by 5 bases, with 7 bases between. Germline V gene sequence: CDR1 KGHSH, CDR2 LQKENI. CDR3 protein: CASSPSRDQPQHF. DNA of the CDR3: TGTGCCAGCTCACCATCCAGGGATCAGCCCCAGCATTTT.

The rearrangement uses TRBV20-1 and TRBJ1-4; tentatively, D is TRBD1 (5 bases). V was trimmed by 7 bases and J by 4 bases, leaving 13 bases between them. CDR3 length equals 13 residues. Germline assignment: CDR1 DFQATT and CDR2 SNEGSKA (reference sequence). The CDR3 protein is CSGWDGHNEKLFF. In DNA form, the CDR3 reads TGCAGTGGCTGGGACGGCCATAATGAAAAACTGTTTTTT.

In this sample, this clonotype turned up many times. The chain uses TRBV4-2 and TRBJ1-5; D remains ambiguous. The germline V gene has CDR1 LGHNA and CDR2 YNFKEQ. The CDR3 sequence is 15 residues long. V was pared by 0 bases and J by 4 bases, with 10 bases between. DNA for the CDR3: TGTGCCAGCAGCCAAGATATGAGAGGAAATCAGCCCCAGCATTTT. It encodes CASSQDMRGNQPQHF.

With respect to this clonotype: This may come from a read error, since a much larger clone is one base off. The chain combines TRBV5-1 with TRBJ2-5; D gene uncertain. The CDR3 is 15 residues long. The germline V and J ends were trimmed by 0 bases and 2 bases, with 11 bases remaining between them. Germline V gene lookup returns CDR1 SGHRS and CDR2 YFSETQ. Written as DNA, the CDR3 is TGCGCCAGCAGCTTGGTCGAATTCATGCAAGAGACCCAGTACTTC. It is translated as CASSLVEFMQETQYF.

The V and J genes are TRBV24-1 and TRBJ1-2, with TRBD1 identical over 7 bases. This CDR3 is 15 amino acids long. V lost 4 bases to trimming and J lost 6 bases; unmatched junction nucleotides: 10. The V gene's germline CDR1 is KGHDR and CDR2 SFDVKD. Here the CDR3 DNA reads TGTGCCACCAGTGAGGGGGACAGAGAACTAAATGGCTACACCTTC. This translates into CATSEGDRELNGYTF.

This clonotype was seen at least ten times. The rearrangement uses TRBV28 and TRBJ1-1; tentative D call: TRBD1 (5 bases). The germline gives CDR1 MDHEN, CDR2 SYDVKM. V dropped 3 bases and J dropped 2 bases, with 10 bases sitting between them. The CDR3 is 14 residues long. CDR3 region: CASSFRGVNTEAFF. In DNA, the CDR3 is TGTGCCAGCAGTTTTCGGGGGGTTAACACTGAAGCTTTCTTT.

This clonotype was picked up a small number of times. V and J are TRBV7-9 and TRBJ2-3, with D possibly being TRBD2 (6 bases). Germline CDR1 reads SEHNR; CDR2 reads FQNEAQ (reference sequence). CDR3 size: 17 residues. V shed 4 bases and J shed 1 base, with 18 bases lying between them. This CDR3 reads CASSSFRGGVRTDTQYF. CDR3 DNA sequence: TGTGCCAGCAGCTCCTTCCGTGGCGGGGTCCGCACAGATACGCAGTATTTT.

This clonotype showed up just a few times. This chain links TRBV19 with TRBJ2-1; 14 bases are shared with TRBD2. J was trimmed by 6 bases and V by 2 bases; bases with no gene match: 9. This CDR3 comprises 18 residues. Germline CDR1 is LNHDA and CDR2 is SQIVND (reference sequence). CDR3 nucleotides: TGTGCCAGTAGTATAATTGGTCTAGGGACTAGCGGGAGCAATGAGCAGTTCTTC. Its protein is CASSIIGLGTSGSNEQFF.

This clonotype was seen a few times. The genes are TRBV10-2 and TRBJ2-7; D possibly corresponds to TRBD2 (6 bases). Trimming removed 0 bases from V and 6 bases from J, with 9 bases in between. CDR1 is WSHSY and CDR2 is SAAADI in the germline V gene. CDR3 length: 13 residues. This CDR3 is CASSESGGPEQYF. CDR3 in DNA: TGCGCCAGCAGTGAGTCAGGAGGGCCCGAGCAGTACTTC.

The V and J genes are TRBV5-1 and TRBJ2-3; D remains unclear. Trimming shortened V by 0 bases and J by 3 bases, and 11 bases separated the two germline ends. CDR3 length: 15 residues. CDR1 and CDR2 from the germline V gene are SGHRS and YFSETQ. DNA for the CDR3: TGCGCCAGCAGCTTGGGTGCAGTTCAGACAGATACGCAGTATTTT. Protein sequence: CASSLGAVQTDTQYF.

V gene TRBV20-1 combines with J gene TRBJ2-5, with D perhaps TRBD1 (6 bases). The CDR3 is made up of 16 amino acids. V lost 0 bases to trimming and J lost 3 bases, with 17 bases between them. Germline lookup yields CDR1 DFQATT and CDR2 SNEGSKA (reference sequence). The CDR3 coding sequence is TGCAGTGCTAGAGATCTGACAGGTCTTGGGGAAGAGACCCAGTACTTC. Protein: CSARDLTGLGEETQYF.

The V and J genes are TRBV6-5 and TRBJ2-1, with TRBD2 identical over 11 bases. Trimming cost V 4 bases and J 4 bases; bases outside gene matches: 9. CDR3 length equals 17 residues. Per germline, CDR1 MNHEY and CDR2 SVGAGI. CDR3 region: CASSSVRTSGFYNEQFF. CDR3 sequence (DNA): TGTGCCAGCAGTTCCGTTCGGACTAGCGGGTTTTACAATGAGCAGTTCTTC.

By share of the sample, this clonotype is medium-sized. The chain has TRBV7-9 and TRBJ2-3; D is ambiguous. This CDR3 spans 15 amino acids. The V and J ends lost 5 bases and 2 bases respectively, with 14 bases between them. Germline CDR1 is SEHNR and CDR2 is FQNEAQ (reference sequence). CDR3 DNA sequence: TGTGCCAGCAGCAACACCCTTAGCTACACAGATACGCAGTATTTT. Amino acids: CASSNTLSYTDTQYF.